Following are 6 T cell receptor beta chains from one sample sequenced in a study of memory CD4+ T cells and cytomegalovirus serostatus. Single viable CD3+CD4+CD8-CD45RO+ cells were sorted as the memory CD4+ T cells. Sequencing used immunoSEQ multiplex PCR; TCRdb keeps in-frame clones, though not all of them. The sample consists of roughly 45,000 clones, just under 80% of them appearing once. Sequencing was done on a sample of memory CD4+ T cells from blood. The receptors come from an adult in good health and CMV-seronegative.

The chain carries TRBV19 and TRBJ1-2; TRBD1 aligns across 10 bases. The CDR3 runs 18 residues. V was clipped by 5 bases and J by 4 bases; unmatched bases: 16. Germline V gives CDR1 LNHDA, CDR2 SQIVND (reference sequence). The CDR3 sequence: CASSSYMSGTGDGYGYTF. The CDR3 DNA sequence: TGTGCCAGTAGTTCGTACATGTCCGGGACAGGGGATGGCTATGGCTACACCTTC.

J is TRBJ2-2 and V is TRBV15; the match to TRBD2 covers 7 bases. CDR3 length: 13 amino acids. The V and J ends lost 3 bases and 5 bases, in that order; junction bases with no gene match: 0. CDR1 is LNHNV and CDR2 is YYDKDF in the germline V gene (reference sequence). The CDR3 DNA reads TGTGCCACCAGCAGGGGAGGGACCGGGGAGCTGTTTTTT. Its translation is CATSRGGTGELFF.

The chain links TRBV5-8 to TRBJ2-3; D gene uncertain. The CDR3 is 15 residues long. The ends were cut back, 6 bases at V and 1 base at J, with 15 bases in the middle. The germline gives CDR1 SGHTS, CDR2 YDEGEE. The DNA of the CDR3 is TGTGCCAGCACCGCCGGTGGGTCCCGCACAGATACGCAGTATTTT. It encodes CASTAGGSRTDTQYF.

This rearrangement joins TRBV7-2 to TRBJ1-5; D may be TRBD1 (6 bases). The germline V and J ends were trimmed by 5 bases and 2 bases, with 7 bases remaining between them. This CDR3 is 13 amino acids long. The germline V gene has CDR1 SGHTA and CDR2 FQGNSA. The CDR3 loop reads CASSNRGNQPQHF. The CDR3 coding sequence is TGTGCCAGCAGCAACAGGGGCAATCAGCCCCAGCATTTT.

This chain joins TRBV4-1 and TRBJ2-2, with TRBD1 matching over 7 bases. Germline V lookup: CDR1 MGHRA, CDR2 YSYEKL. Germline trimming cut 1 base from V and 4 bases from J; bases unmatched to any gene: 15. The length of the CDR3 is 19 residues. The DNA for the CDR3 is TGCGCCAGCAGCCAAGGTTCATGGGCAAAACAGGGGTCCACCGGGGAGCTGTTTTTT. Encoded protein: CASSQGSWAKQGSTGELFF.

DNA for the CDR3: TGTGCCTGGGCGACAGGGGGGGTCAATTCACCCCTCCACTTT. It yields the protein CAWATGGVNSPLHF. The rearrangement links TRBV30 to TRBJ1-6, with 9 positions matching TRBD1. V dropped 5 bases and J dropped 7; count of bases not matched to a gene: 6. From germline, CDR1 is GTSNPN and CDR2 SVGIG (reference sequence). The CDR3 extends over 14 amino acids. Drawing the rest from reference TRBV30 and TRBJ1-6, the complete variable domain is SQTIHQWPATLVQPVGSPLSLECTVEGTSNPNLYWYRQAAGRGLQLLFYSVGIGQISSEVPQNLSASRPQDRQFILSSKKLLLSDSGFYLCAWATGGVNSPLHFGNGTRLTVT.